The T cell receptor beta chain described here comes from a study of blood T cell repertoires in COVID-19 (dated by TCRdb to about 2020). A note on the overall study: Collaborator samples came from the United States, Italy and Spain and covered acute and convalescent phases of COVID-19. The prospective study material was composed of cDNA or gDNA derived from T cells, B-cell-depleted T cells, or PBMCs. The dataset comprised deeply sampled blood TCRbeta repertoires from subjects exposed to, actively infected with, or recovered from COVID-19. The repertoires were released in a freely available public database meant as a resource for research on the immune response to SARS-CoV-2. Samples were obtained from the ongoing ImmuneRACE study (first 160 participants) and from 1,254 subjects provided by 6 global collaborators. Sample metadata almost always included a de-identified subject ID, COVID-19 status, age in years and sex. Where available, HLA class I and class II types were taken from metadata supplied by the sample provider and were not determined by assay-based typing.

Of note for this clone: Its antigen is currently not known. No base qualities exist here, and no much larger clone lies one base off it.

There are 11 amino acids in the CDR3, from cysteine to phenylalanine inclusive. The sequence is cut down to CDR3 DNA, 33 bases in frame from base 1. As encoded in the germline V gene (reference sequence), CDR1 is LGHDT while CDR2 is YNNKEL. Cut back by 4 bases and 6 bases, the V and J ends lie 7 bases apart. The study at large found these results: Clinical and demographic metadata were provided uncurated, with the amount varying by source and participant.

One collaborating source in Seattle enrolled patients during active infection and followed them longitudinally through the course of disease. The collaborating institutions used their own protocols to collect whole blood in K2EDTA tubes. Collaborator samples were shipped for TCRbeta analysis as frozen whole blood, isolated PBMCs, or DNA extracted from either sample type. TCRbeta CDR3 regions were amplified from genomic DNA using the immunoSEQ Assay, a bias-controlled multiplex PCR. In the source study's methods: The number of nucleated cells in each sample was estimated by amplification of reference gene primers within the assay. To quantify the absolute abundance of each unique TCRbeta CDR3 rearrangement, sequence reads were collapsed and filtered. For each sample, productive Simpson clonality was calculated by taking the square root of Simpson's diversity index across productive rearrangements. Sourced from immuneACCESS, this table was stored by TCRdb with only in-frame sequences that have V and J called. A share of the clones is absent; for the studies checked, an unresolved V gene accounts for under half, and the remainder has no known explanation. V and J calls plus clone size are reproduced from that table; the DNA served to infer D and trimming. The sample yields about 200,000 clones; 84% were counted once. The ten biggest clones cover over 6% of the sample.

The chain joins TRBV3-1 (or the pseudogene TRBV3-2) to TRBJ2-7; confidence is insufficient to name the D gene. This clonotype was obtained from a woman of 80 years or more with COVID-19, enrolled during active disease. Sequences were obtained from peripheral blood. CDR3 sequence: CASSRSLEQYF. The bases are TGTGCCAGCAGCCGGAGCCTCGAGCAGTACTTC.